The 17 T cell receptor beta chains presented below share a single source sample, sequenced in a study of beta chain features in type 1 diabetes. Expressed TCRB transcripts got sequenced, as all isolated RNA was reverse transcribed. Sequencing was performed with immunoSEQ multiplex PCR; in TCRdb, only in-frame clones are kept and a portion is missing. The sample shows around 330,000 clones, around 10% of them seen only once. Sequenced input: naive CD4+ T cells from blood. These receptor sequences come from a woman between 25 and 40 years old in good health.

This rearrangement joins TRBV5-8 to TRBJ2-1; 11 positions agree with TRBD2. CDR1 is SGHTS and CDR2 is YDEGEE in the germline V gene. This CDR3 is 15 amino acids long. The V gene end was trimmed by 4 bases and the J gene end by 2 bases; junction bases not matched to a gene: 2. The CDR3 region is CASSTGLAAYNEQFF. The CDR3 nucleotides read TGTGCCAGCAGCACGGGACTAGCGGCCTACAATGAGCAGTTCTTC. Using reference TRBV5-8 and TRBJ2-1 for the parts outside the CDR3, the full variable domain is EAGVTQSPTHLIKTRGQQATLRCSPISGHTSVYWYQQALGLGLQFLLWYDEGEERNRGNFPPRFSGRQFPNYSSELNVNALELEDSALYLCASSTGLAAYNEQFFGPGTRLTVL.

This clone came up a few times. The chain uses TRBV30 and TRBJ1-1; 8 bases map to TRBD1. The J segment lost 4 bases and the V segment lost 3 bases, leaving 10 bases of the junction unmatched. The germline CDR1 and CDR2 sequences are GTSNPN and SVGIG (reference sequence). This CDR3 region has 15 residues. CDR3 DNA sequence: TGTGCCTGGAGGAGACAGGGGAATTTTGGCACTGAAGCTTTCTTT. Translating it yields CAWRRQGNFGTEAFF.

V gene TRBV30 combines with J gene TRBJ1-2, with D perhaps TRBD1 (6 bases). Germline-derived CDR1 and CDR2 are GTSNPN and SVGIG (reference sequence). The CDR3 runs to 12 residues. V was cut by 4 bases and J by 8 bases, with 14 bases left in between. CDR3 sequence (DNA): TGTGCCTGGACCGCACAGGGCGACGGCTACACCTTC. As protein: CAWTAQGDGYTF.

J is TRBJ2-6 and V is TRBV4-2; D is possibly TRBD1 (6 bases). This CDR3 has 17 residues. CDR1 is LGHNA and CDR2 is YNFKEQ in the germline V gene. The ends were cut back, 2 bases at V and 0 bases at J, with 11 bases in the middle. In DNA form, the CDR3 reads TGTGCCAGCAGCCAACCAACAGGGATCTCTGGGGCCAACGTCCTGACTTTC. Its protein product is CASSQPTGISGANVLTF.

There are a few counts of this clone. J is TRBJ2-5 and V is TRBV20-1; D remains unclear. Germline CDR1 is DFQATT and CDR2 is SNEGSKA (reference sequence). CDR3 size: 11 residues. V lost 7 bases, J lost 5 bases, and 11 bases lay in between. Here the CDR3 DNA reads TGCAGTGGAGTAGTCCGGGAGACCCAGTACTTC. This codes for CSGVVRETQYF.

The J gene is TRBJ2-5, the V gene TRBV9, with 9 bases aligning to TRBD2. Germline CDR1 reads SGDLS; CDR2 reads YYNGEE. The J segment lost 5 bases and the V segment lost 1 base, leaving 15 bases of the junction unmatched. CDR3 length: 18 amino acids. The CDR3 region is CASSVNPGASGAWETQYF. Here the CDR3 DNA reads TGTGCCAGCAGCGTAAACCCGGGGGCTAGCGGGGCCTGGGAGACCCAGTACTTC.

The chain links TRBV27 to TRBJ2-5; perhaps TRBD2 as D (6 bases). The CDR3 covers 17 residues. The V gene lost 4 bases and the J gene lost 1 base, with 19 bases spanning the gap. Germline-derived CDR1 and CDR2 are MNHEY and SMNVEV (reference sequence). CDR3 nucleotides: TGTGCCAGCAGTTACCGCCGGGAGAGCATGAGCCAAGAGACCCAGTACTTC. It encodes CASSYRRESMSQETQYF.

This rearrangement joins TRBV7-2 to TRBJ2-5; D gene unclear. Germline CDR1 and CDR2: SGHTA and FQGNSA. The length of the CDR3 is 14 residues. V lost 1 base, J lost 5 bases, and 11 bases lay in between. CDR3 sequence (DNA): TGTGCCAGCAGCTTAGGGAATTCCAGGGAGACCCAGTACTTC. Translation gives CASSLGNSRETQYF.

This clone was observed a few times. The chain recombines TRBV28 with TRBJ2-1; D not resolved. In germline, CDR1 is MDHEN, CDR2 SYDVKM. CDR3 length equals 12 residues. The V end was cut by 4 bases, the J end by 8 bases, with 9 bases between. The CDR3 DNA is TGTGCCAGCAGTTCCCAAATTGATGAGCAGTTCTTC. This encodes CASSSQIDEQFF.

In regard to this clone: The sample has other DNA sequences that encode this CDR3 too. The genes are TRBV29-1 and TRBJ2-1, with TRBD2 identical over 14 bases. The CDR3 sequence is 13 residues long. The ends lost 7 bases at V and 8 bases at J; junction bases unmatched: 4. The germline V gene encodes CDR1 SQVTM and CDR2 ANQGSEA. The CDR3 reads CSGGLAGVYEQFF. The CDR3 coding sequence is TGCAGCGGGGGACTAGCGGGAGTCTATGAGCAGTTCTTC.

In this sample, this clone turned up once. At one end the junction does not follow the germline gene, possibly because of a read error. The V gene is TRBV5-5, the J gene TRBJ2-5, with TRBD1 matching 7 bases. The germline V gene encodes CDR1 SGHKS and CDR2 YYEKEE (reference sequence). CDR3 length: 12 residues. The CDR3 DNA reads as TGCGCCAGCAGCGACAGGGCGGGGACCCAGTACTTC. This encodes CASSDRAGTQYF.

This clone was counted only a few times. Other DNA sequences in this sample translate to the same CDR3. The CDR3 reads CAWSPGLAGGTDTQYF. DNA of the CDR3: TGTGCCTGGAGTCCCGGACTAGCGGGAGGCACAGATACGCAGTATTTT. V is TRBV30 and J is TRBJ2-3; 13 nucleotides match TRBD2. V lost 2 bases and J lost 1; bases outside the gene matches: 3. CDR1 is GTSNPN and CDR2 is SVGIG in the germline V gene (reference sequence). This CDR3 is built from 16 residues.

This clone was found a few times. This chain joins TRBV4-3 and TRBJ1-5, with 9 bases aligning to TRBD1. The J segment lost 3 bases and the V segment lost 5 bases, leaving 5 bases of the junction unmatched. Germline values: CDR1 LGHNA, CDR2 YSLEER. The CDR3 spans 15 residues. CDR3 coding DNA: TGCGCCAGCAGCTCGGGACAGGGATACAATCAGCCCCAGCATTTT. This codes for CASSSGQGYNQPQHF.

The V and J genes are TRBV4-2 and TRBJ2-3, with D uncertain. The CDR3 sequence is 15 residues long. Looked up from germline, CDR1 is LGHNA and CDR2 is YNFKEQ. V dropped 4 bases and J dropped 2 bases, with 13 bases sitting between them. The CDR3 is CASSPLDGFTDTQYF. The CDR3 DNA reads TGTGCCAGCAGCCCGCTAGACGGGTTCACAGATACGCAGTATTTT.

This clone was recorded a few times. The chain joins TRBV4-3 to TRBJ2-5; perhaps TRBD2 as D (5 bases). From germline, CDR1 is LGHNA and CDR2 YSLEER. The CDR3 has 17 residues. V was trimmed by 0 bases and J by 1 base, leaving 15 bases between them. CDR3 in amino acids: CASSQESPGFLQETQYF. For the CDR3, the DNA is TGCGCCAGCAGCCAAGAGTCCCCGGGGTTTCTCCAAGAGACCCAGTACTTC.

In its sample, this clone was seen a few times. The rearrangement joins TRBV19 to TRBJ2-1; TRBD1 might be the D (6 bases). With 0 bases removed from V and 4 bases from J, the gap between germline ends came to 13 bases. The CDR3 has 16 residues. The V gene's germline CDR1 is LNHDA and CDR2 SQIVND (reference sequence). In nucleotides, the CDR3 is TGTGCCAGTAGTATAGATACAGGGCTTGTGTACAATGAGCAGTTCTTC. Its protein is CASSIDTGLVYNEQFF.

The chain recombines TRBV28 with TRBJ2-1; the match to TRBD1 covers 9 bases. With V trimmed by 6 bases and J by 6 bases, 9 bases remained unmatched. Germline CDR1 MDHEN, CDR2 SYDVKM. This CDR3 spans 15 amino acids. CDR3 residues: CASSLSGQGSNEQFF. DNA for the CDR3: TGTGCCAGCAGCCTTTCGGGACAGGGTAGCAATGAGCAGTTCTTC. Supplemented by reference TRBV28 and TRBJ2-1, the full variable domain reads DVKVTQSSRYLVKRTGEKVFLECVQDMDHENMFWYRQDPGLGLRLIYFSYDVKMKEKGDIPEGYSVSREKKERFSLILESASTNQTSMYLCASSLSGQGSNEQFFGPGTRLTVL.